A selection of T cell receptor beta chains follows, all from one sample in a study of PD-1 blockade in classical Hodgkin lymphoma. Clones were read by immunoSEQ multiplex PCR, and TCRdb kept only the in-frame ones, dropping some. This table has some 15,000 clones, about 91% appearing once. Input material: CD8+ T cells from blood. All receptors come from a human donor with classical Hodgkin lymphoma. CDR3s include the opening cysteine and the closing phenylalanine or tryptophan. The order of the fields is clone size, J gene, V gene, D gene, CDR3 length, CDR3 protein. D genes are given only for firm matches. Part of the rows lack a size; the others show once, few, many or a class for expanded clones.

few,TRBJ2-2,TRBV7-9,NA,15,CASTWAVLNTGELFF
NA,TRBJ2-1,TRBV27,NA,10,CAPVPNEQFF
NA,TRBJ2-5,TRBV6-1,TRBD1,15,CASTQKVDRGETQYF
NA,TRBJ2-7,TRBV4-1,TRBD2,14,CASSTSAGAYEQYF
few,TRBJ2-7,TRBV7-6,NA,13,CASSPLGLDEQYF
NA,TRBJ1-1,TRBV9,NA,13,CASSGPGRTEAFF
NA,TRBJ2-5,TRBV2,NA,15,CASRIGVDNQETQYF
NA,TRBJ1-3,TRBV7-8,NA,12,CASSLGGNTIYF
NA,TRBJ1-5,TRBV2,TRBD1,14,CASQGGQGNQPQHF
NA,TRBJ1-1,TRBV7-8,NA,12,CASSLTGGVAFF
NA,TRBJ2-5,TRBV4-1,TRBD1,14,CASSQVAPDRAQYF
once,TRBJ2-1,TRBV18,TRBD2,16,CASSPSSGSSYSEQFF
NA,TRBJ2-2,TRBV6-5,NA,13,CASSPSGPGELFF
NA,TRBJ2-1,TRBV12-5,NA,13,CASSLARSGEQFF
NA,TRBJ1-5,TRBV2,NA,15,CASMGTVHSNQPQHF
NA,TRBJ2-3,TRBV7-6,NA,15,CASSPRDQETDTQYF
NA,TRBJ2-5,TRBV19,NA,12,CASRGYQETQYF
NA,TRBJ2-1,TRBV7-9,TRBD2,15,CASSLVLAGGNEQFF
NA,TRBJ1-1,TRBV27,NA,15,CASSPLMRGYTEAFF
NA,TRBJ1-5,TRBV7-6,NA,13,CASSLEHNQPQHF
NA,TRBJ2-2,TRBV5-1,TRBD1,19,CASSLELGQLSANTGELFF
NA,TRBJ2-1,TRBV4-2,NA,13,CASSRLGANEQFF
NA,TRBJ2-2,TRBV9,NA,13,CASSPSNTGELFF
NA,TRBJ2-1,TRBV11-3,NA,14,CASSLLDRADEQFF
NA,TRBJ1-2,TRBV5-4,TRBD1,16,CASSLDSAGGNYGYTF
once,TRBJ2-2,TRBV5-4,NA,12,CASSNGAGELLF
NA,TRBJ2-1,TRBV7-9,TRBD2,15,CASSSKLAGYNEQFF
NA,TRBJ2-2,TRBV4-1,NA,16,CASSQDRRANTGELFF
NA,TRBJ2-6,TRBV2,NA,14,CASSDPSGANVLTF
NA,TRBJ1-1,TRBV19,NA,13,CASSETGNTEAFF